This T cell receptor beta chain is from a study of T cells in Graves' hyperthyroidism and ophthalmopathy. In the study overall: It was at initial diagnosis, before any treatment, that peripheral blood was collected. Study-wide results and caveats: Researchers found most expanded thyroid clonotypes above 0.001 in blood as well.

V shed 1 base and J shed 5 bases, with 14 bases lying between them. This CDR3 is 15 amino acids long. Germline-derived CDR1 and CDR2 are SNHLY and FYNNEI. Patients were excluded for uncontrolled infection, other autoimmune disease, pregnancy or lactation. The PBMCs were taken from less than 11 ml of fresh peripheral blood. RNA transcripts gave rise to amplified TCR beta CDR3 regions. When the TCR CDR3 underwent first-round RT-PCR, the HTBI primer set was used. TCRdb used MiXCR to reprocess the multiplex PCR reads, holding one entry per CDR3 protein. Here the sample spans hundreds of thousands of distinct CDR3 sequences, 12% to 15% being singletons. Concerning this clonotype: Its antigen remains unknown.

Sequencing was performed on blood. This chain joins TRBV2 and TRBJ2-5; D possibly matches TRBD1 or TRBD2 (5 bases each). The receptor's source is a woman between 40 and 55 years old with Graves' ophthalmopathy. CDR3 protein: CASSEDQGSGETQYF. In DNA, the CDR3 is TGTGCCAGCAGTGAAGATCAGGGCTCGGGGGAGACCCAGTACTTC.